This TCR beta chain derives from a study of T cell repertoires in ileal Crohn's disease. Study background: About half of patients got postoperative therapy: under twelve thiopurines, around 18 anti-TNF. Findings and limits, study-wide: High-frequency clones were more common in sorted CD8 than CD4 cells. The median delay to postoperative endoscopy was approximately 7.5 months.

Profiled with immunoSEQ multiplex PCR; TCRdb holds only in-frame clones, not every one. Of 55,000 to 65,000 clones in the sample, roughly nine tenths were seen once. The time point is: neoterminal ileum biopsy at postoperative endoscopy, about 6 months after surgery. CDR1 is LGHNA, CDR2 YNFKEQ, per germline. The junction had 9 bases not matched to a gene; V was cut back by 3 bases and J by 4 bases. The CDR3 has 16 residues. As concerns this clone: The antigen remains undetermined.

The material sequenced was ileal tissue. The genes are TRBV4-2 and TRBJ2-7; 10 bases line up with TRBD2. The source is an adult with Crohn's disease. The CDR3 protein is CASSHDFSSGGYEQYF. The CDR3 DNA sequence: TGTGCCAGCAGCCACGACTTCTCTAGCGGGGGTTACGAGCAGTACTTC.